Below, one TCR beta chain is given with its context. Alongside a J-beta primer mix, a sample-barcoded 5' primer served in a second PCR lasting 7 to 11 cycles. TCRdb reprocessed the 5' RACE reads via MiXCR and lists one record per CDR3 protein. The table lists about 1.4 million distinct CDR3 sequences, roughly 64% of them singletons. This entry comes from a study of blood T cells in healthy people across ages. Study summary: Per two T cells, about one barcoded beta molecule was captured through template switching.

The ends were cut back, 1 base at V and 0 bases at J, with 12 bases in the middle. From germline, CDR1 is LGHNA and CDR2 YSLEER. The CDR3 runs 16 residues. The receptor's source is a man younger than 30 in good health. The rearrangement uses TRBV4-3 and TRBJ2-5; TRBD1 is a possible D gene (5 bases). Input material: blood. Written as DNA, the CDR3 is TGCGCCAGCAGCCAAGGGTCGGTGACAGACCAAGAGACCCAGTACTTC. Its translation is CASSQGSVTDQETQYF.